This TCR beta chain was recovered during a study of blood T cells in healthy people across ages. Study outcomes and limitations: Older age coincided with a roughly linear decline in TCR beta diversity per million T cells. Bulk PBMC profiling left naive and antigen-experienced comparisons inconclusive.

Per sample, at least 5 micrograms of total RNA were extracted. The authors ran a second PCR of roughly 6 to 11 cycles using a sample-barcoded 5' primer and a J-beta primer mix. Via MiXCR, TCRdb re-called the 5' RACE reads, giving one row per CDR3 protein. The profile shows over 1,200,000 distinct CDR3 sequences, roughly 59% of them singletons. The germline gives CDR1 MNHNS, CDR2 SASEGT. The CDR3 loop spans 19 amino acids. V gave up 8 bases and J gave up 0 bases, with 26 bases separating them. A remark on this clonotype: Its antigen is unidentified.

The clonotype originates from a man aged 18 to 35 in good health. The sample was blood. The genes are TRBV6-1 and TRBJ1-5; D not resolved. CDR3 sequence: CASRPSRRSATNSNQPQHF. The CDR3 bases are TGTGCCAGCCGCCCCTCCCGACGGTCAGCCACTAATAGCAATCAGCCCCAGCATTTT.